What follows describes a single T cell receptor (beta chain). Its cognate antigen is unknown. The authors extracted at least 6 micrograms of total RNA per sample. This sample was included in a study of blood T cells in healthy people across ages. With a J-beta primer mix and a sample-barcoded 5' primer, a second PCR ran 7 to 11 cycles. Every cDNA molecule carried a tag from a template-switch adaptor bearing 12 random nucleotides. Each CDR3 protein is one row after TCRdb ran MiXCR on the 5' RACE reads. In the table there are about 810,000 distinct CDR3 sequences, around 36% of which are singletons. Regarding the study as a whole: Any changes in expanded clonotypes were possibly confounded, as donor CMV status remained unknown.

The CDR3 extends over 18 amino acids. The chain joins TRBV1 to TRBJ1-2. TRBV1 is given as a pseudogene. The specimen sequenced was blood. This sequence originates from a man aged 18-30 years in good health. CDR3 coding DNA: TGCACCAGCAGCCAAGATCACGGTGACAGAATAAGCGGGTATGGCTACACCTTC. Residues: CTSSQDHGDRISGYGYTF.